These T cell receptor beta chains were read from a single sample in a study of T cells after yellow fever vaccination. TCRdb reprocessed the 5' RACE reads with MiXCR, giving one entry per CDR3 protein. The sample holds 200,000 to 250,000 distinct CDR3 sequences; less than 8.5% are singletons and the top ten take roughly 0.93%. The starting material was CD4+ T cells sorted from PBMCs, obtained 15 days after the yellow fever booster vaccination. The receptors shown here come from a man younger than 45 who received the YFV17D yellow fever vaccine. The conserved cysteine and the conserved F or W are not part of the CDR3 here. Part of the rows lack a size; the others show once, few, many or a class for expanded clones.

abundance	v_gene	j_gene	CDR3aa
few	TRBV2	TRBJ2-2	ASSDPSPGELF
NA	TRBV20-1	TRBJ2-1	SARLADLLDEQF
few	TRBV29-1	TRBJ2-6	SVEVVGTGANVLT
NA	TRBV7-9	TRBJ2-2	ASSPLGLASGELF
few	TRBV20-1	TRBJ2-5	SAPIKETQY
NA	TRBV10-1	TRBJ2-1	ASSESRQATNYNEQF
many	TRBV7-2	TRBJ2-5	ASSLLAGQTQY
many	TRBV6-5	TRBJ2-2	ASSSRTGENTGELF
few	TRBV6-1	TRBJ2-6	ASSRGVPRANVLT
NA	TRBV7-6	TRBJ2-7	ASSLGPAGTSGQAYEQY
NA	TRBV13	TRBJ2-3	ASRPMGNTDTQY
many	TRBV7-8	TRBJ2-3	ASSLGTSLTQY
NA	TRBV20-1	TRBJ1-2	SARDRTELGYT
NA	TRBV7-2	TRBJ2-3	ASSLVAGGGDTQY
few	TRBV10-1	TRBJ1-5	ASRKRPQH
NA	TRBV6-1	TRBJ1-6	ASSEADRVRSPLH
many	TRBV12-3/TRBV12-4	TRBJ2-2	ASSLGSGRRGELF
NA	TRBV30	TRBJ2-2	ACSPRDRSSVTGELF
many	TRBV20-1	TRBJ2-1	SARDFFEGYNEQF
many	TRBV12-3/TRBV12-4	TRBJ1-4	ASSWGRFEKLF
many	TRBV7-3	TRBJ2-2	ASSFSGNTGELF
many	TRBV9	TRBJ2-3	ASSVGAFSTDTQY
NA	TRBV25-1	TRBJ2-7	ASSEKGFPRPYEQY
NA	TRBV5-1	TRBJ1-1	ASSQDTGLGTEAF
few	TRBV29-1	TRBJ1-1	SVDHRVADTEAF
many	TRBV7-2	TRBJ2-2	ASSLRPQRYTGELF
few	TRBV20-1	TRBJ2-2	SATAGGNTGELF
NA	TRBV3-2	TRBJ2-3	ALCLGRLGLAGVADTQY
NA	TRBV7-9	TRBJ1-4	ASSLGRLSEKLF
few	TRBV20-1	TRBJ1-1	SASGSSSNTEAF